The clone carrying this T cell receptor beta chain occurred a few times. Beta-chain TCR CDR3 regions were amplified from RNA transcripts. An initial RT-PCR round employing HTBI primers preceded a second-round multiplex PCR. Each CDR3 protein gets one entry after TCRdb re-called the multiplex PCR reads with MiXCR. The data contain some 750,000 distinct CDR3 sequences, roughly 40% of them seen just once; the ten biggest clones take up about 40%. These data belong to a study of Graves' ophthalmopathy and Graves' hyperthyroidism. Overall study context: Specimen type is peripheral blood, obtained at initial diagnosis before any treatment.

The CDR3 consists of 14 residues. CDR1 and CDR2 (germline): SGDLS, YYNGEE. The trim removed 0 bases at V and 7 bases at J, leaving 6 bases unmatched. PBMCs stemmed from around 9.1 ml of fresh peripheral blood. The chain uses TRBV9 and TRBJ2-5, with 7 bases that match TRBD2. This receptor was taken from an adult man with Graves' ophthalmopathy. Sequenced material: peripheral blood. The CDR3, as DNA: TGTGCCAGCAGCGTAGAATGGGGGGGAGGGACCCAGTACTTC. Translation gives CASSVEWGGGTQYF.